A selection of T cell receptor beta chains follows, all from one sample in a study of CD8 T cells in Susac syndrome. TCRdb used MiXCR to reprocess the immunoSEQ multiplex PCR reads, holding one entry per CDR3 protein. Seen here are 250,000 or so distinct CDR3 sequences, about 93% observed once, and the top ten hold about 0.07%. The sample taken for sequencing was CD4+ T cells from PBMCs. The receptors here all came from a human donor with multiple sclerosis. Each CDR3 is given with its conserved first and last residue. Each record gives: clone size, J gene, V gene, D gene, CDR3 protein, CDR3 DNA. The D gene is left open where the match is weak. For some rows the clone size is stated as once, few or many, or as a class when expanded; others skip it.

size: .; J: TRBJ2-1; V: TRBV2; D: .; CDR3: CASIEVASGNEQFF; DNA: TGTGCCAGCATTGAGGTAGCTTCCGGCAATGAGCAGTTCTTC
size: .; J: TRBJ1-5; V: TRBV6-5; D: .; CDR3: CASSSSGADQPQHF; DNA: TGTGCCAGCAGTTCGTCAGGTGCAGATCAGCCCCAGCATTTT
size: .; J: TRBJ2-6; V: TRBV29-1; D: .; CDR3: CSVEVASPGANVLTF; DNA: TGCAGCGTTGAAGTCGCCTCCCCTGGGGCCAACGTCCTGACTTTC
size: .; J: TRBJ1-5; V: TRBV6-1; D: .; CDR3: CASSESLGENQPQHF; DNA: TGTGCCAGCAGTGAATCTCTGGGAGAAAATCAGCCCCAGCATTTT
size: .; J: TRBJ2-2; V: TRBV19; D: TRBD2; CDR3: CASSRSSGLTGELFF; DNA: TGTGCCAGTAGTCGGTCTAGCGGACTCACCGGGGAGCTGTTTTTT
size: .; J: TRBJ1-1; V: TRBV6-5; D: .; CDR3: CASSYSGAIETEAFF; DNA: TGTGCCAGCAGTTACTCAGGGGCGATCGAGACTGAAGCTTTCTTT
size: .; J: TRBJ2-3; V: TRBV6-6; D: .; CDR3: CASRSRGEGDTQYF; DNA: TGTGCCAGCAGGTCCAGGGGTGAAGGCGATACGCAGTATTTT
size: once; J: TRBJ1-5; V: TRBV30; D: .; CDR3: CAWRGAGTNQPQHF; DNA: TGTGCCTGGAGGGGCGCGGGTACCAATCAGCCCCAGCATTTT
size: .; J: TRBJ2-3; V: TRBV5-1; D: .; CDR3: CASSLGVTPSTDTQYF; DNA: TGCGCCAGCAGCTTGGGAGTGACTCCTAGCACAGATACGCAGTATTTT
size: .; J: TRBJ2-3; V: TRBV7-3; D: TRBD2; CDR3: CASSLGVAGGRTDTQYF; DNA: TGTGCCAGCAGCTTGGGAGTAGCGGGGGGACGGACAGATACGCAGTATTTT
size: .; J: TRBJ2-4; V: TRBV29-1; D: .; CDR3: CSVETQQGRGNIQYF; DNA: TGCAGCGTTGAAACCCAACAGGGCCGAGGAAACATTCAGTACTTC
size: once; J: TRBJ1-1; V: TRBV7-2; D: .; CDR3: CASSLYGGGNTEAFF; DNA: TGTGCCAGCAGCTTATATGGGGGCGGGAACACTGAAGCTTTCTTT
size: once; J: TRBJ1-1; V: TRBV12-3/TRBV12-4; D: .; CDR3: CASRRGPLRGNTEAFF; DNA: TGTGCCAGCAGGCGGGGACCGCTGCGAGGGAACACTGAAGCTTTCTTT
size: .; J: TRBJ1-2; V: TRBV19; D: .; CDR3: CASSRRGVGYGYTF; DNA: TGTGCCAGTAGTCGCAGGGGCGTGGGCTATGGCTACACCTTC
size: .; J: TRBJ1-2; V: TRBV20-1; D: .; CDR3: CSARVILGYTF; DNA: TGCAGTGCTAGAGTTATTCTGGGCTACACCTTC
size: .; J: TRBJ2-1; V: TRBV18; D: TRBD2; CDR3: CASSVTSGRTPLLYNEQFF; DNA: TGTGCCAGCTCAGTGACTAGCGGGAGGACCCCCCTTCTCTACAATGAGCAGTTCTTC
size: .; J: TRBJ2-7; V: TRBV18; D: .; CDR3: CASSPFRDTYEQYF; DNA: TGTGCCAGCTCACCGTTTCGGGACACCTACGAGCAGTACTTC
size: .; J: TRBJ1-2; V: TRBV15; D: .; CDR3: CATSETPLGYGYTF; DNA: TGTGCCACCAGCGAGACACCTCTGGGCTATGGCTACACCTTC
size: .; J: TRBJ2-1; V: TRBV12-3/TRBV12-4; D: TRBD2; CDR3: CASRPLAGGKNEQFF; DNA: TGTGCCAGCAGACCACTAGCGGGGGGGAAGAATGAGCAGTTCTTC
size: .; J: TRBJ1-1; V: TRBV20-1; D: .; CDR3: CSARYRANTEAFF; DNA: TGCAGTGCTAGATACAGGGCAAACACTGAAGCTTTCTTT
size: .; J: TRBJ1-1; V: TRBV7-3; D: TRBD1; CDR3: CASSLTSDRGTEAFF; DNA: TGTGCCAGCAGCCTCACATCAGACAGGGGCACTGAAGCTTTCTTT
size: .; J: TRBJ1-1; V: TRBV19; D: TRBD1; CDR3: CASRTDRVEAFF; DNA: TGTGCCAGTAGAACGGACAGGGTTGAAGCTTTCTTT
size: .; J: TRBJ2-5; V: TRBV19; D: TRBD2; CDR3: CASSPSGVETQYF; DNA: TGTGCCAGTAGTCCCAGCGGGGTAGAGACCCAGTACTTC
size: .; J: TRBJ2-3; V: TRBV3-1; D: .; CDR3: CASSQRPLTDTQYF; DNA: TGTGCCAGCAGCCAGAGACCCCTCACAGATACGCAGTATTTT
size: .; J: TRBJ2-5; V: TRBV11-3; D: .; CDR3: CASSLEALETQYF; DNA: TGTGCCAGCAGCCTTGAGGCCTTGGAGACCCAGTACTTC